One and the same sample provided the 22 T cell receptor beta chains below, sequenced in a study of T cell responses to AZD1222 COVID-19 vaccine. Data came from immunoSEQ multiplex PCR; TCRdb stores just in-frame clones and leaves some out. The repertoire consists of 110,000 to 150,000 clones, with over 90% occurring once and the leading ten covering approximately 5%. The starting material was peripheral blood, obtained on day 0 of AZD1222 vaccination. These receptors came from an adult in good health.

The genes are TRBV10-2 and TRBJ1-2, with a weak D call TRBD1 (6 bases). The CDR3 loop spans 16 amino acids. The V gene lost 3 bases and the J gene lost 1 base, with 15 bases spanning the gap. The germline V gene has CDR1 WSHSY and CDR2 SAAADI. For the CDR3, the DNA is TGCGCCAGCAGTGAAATAGGGGGGCGTCGTAACTATGGCTACACCTTC. Translated, it gives CASSEIGGRRNYGYTF.

The V gene is TRBV7-9, the J gene TRBJ2-1, with TRBD1 matching 10 bases. J lost 9 bases, V lost 5 bases, and 13 bases had no gene match. The CDR3 has 16 residues. Germline loops: CDR1 SEHNR, CDR2 FQNEAQ (reference sequence). The CDR3: CASSGTGTGAAAEQFF. In nucleotides, the CDR3 is TGTGCCAGCAGCGGCACCGGGACAGGGGCCGCAGCTGAGCAGTTCTTC.

The chain employs TRBV30 and TRBJ2-1; 8 bases are shared with TRBD2. The germline V gene has CDR1 GTSNPN and CDR2 SVGIG (reference sequence). V trimming: 1 base; J trimming: 3 bases; junction bases outside the gene matches: 5. This CDR3 is built from 15 residues. CDR3 nucleotide sequence: TGTGCCTGGAGTGGAGGCGGGAGGCACTACAATGAGCAGTTCTTC. This translates into CAWSGGGRHYNEQFF. Full variable domain (outside the CDR3, taken from reference TRBV30 and TRBJ2-1): SQTIHQWPATLVQPVGSPLSLECTVEGTSNPNLYWYRQAAGRGLQLLFYSVGIGQISSEVPQNLSASRPQDRQFILSSKKLLLSDSGFYLCAWSGGGRHYNEQFFGPGTRLTVL.

The genes are TRBV28 and TRBJ1-5, with D tentatively TRBD1 (5 bases). The length of the CDR3 is 15 residues. Germline loops: CDR1 MDHEN, CDR2 SYDVKM. V dropped 4 bases and J dropped 6 bases, with 16 bases sitting between them. The CDR3 coding sequence is TGTGCCAGCAGTTACCCCGGGGGTGTAGGTCAGCCCCAGCATTTT. Translation gives CASSYPGGVGQPQHF.

The sample holds one count of this clone. The chain has TRBV5-5 and TRBJ2-7; D may correspond to TRBD1 or TRBD2 (5 bases each). The CDR3 extends over 12 amino acids. The germline V gene has CDR1 SGHKS and CDR2 YYEKEE (reference sequence). V lost 2 bases to trimming and J lost 6 bases, with 9 bases between them. The CDR3 DNA sequence: TGTGCCAGCAGCTTATGGGGGACCGAGCAGTACTTC. It is translated as CASSLWGTEQYF.

This chain connects TRBV7-8 to TRBJ1-1; D might be TRBD1 (5 bases). Germline V gene lookup returns CDR1 SGHVS and CDR2 FQNEAQ. This CDR3 has 13 residues. V lost 5 bases and J 3 bases, leaving 10 bases between the germline ends. CDR3 residues: CASSVGRYTEAFF. Here the CDR3 DNA reads TGTGCCAGCAGCGTGGGACGGTACACTGAAGCTTTCTTT.

This rearrangement joins TRBV5-1 to TRBJ1-1, with 8 bases lining up with TRBD1. J was trimmed by 0 bases and V by 0 bases; bases with no gene match: 1. The germline V gene has CDR1 SGHRS and CDR2 YFSETQ. This CDR3 region has 15 residues. The CDR3 here is CASSLGTGMNTEAFF. CDR3 nucleotides: TGCGCCAGCAGCTTGGGGACAGGGATGAACACTGAAGCTTTCTTT.

In this sample, this clone turned up a few times. The chain is built from TRBV11-2 and TRBJ2-7; no reliable D call. Germline V gene sequence: CDR1 SGHAT, CDR2 FQNNGV. V was trimmed by 0 bases and J by 3 bases, leaving 6 bases between them. The CDR3 spans 13 residues. CDR3 amino acids: CASSLEQSYEQYF. The CDR3 region has the DNA TGTGCCAGCAGCTTAGAACAGAGCTACGAGCAGTACTTC. The variable domain in full, with the rest retrieved from reference TRBV11-2 and TRBJ2-7, is EAGVAQSPRYKIIEKRQSVAFWCNPISGHATLYWYQQILGQGPKLLIQFQNNGVVDDSQLPKDRFSAERLKGVDSTLKIQPAKLEDSAVYLCASSLEQSYEQYFGPGTRLTVT.

The genes are TRBV29-1 and TRBJ1-1; D unresolved. This CDR3 is built from 12 residues. The germline gives CDR1 SQVTM, CDR2 ANQGSEA. Trimming stripped 4 bases from V and 3 bases from J, with 9 bases between. CDR3 region: CSVVRHYTEAFF. The CDR3 nucleotides read TGCAGCGTTGTGCGGCACTACACTGAAGCTTTCTTT.

This clone was observed a single time. The chain uses TRBV18 and TRBJ2-3; 10 nucleotides match TRBD1. The germline gives CDR1 KGHSH, CDR2 LQKENI. The CDR3 is 14 amino acids. With 6 bases clipped from V and 5 bases from J, the junction kept 5 bases outside the gene matches. The CDR3 spells CASSPGQGIDTQYF. CDR3 sequence (DNA): TGTGCCAGCTCCCCGGGACAGGGGATAGATACGCAGTATTTT.

The J gene is TRBJ2-5, the V gene TRBV7-9; D might be TRBD1 or TRBD2, each matching 5 bases. V was clipped by 5 bases and J by 1 base, with 11 bases between them. The CDR3 extends over 14 amino acids. Per germline, CDR1 SEHNR and CDR2 FQNEAQ (reference sequence). The CDR3 DNA follows: TGTGCCAGCAGCCCGGGACGGACCCAAGAGACCCAGTACTTC. It yields the protein CASSPGRTQETQYF.

V is TRBV27 and J is TRBJ1-2; 9 bases are shared with TRBD1. The V segment lost 2 bases and the J segment 6 bases; nucleotides outside the gene matches: 19. In germline, CDR1 is MNHEY, CDR2 SMNVEV (reference sequence). This CDR3 comprises 19 residues. CDR3 nucleotides: TGTGCCAGCAGTTTAGTGGGGACAGGGTCAACCTGGGGTATTCATGGCTACACCTTC. The encoded protein is CASSLVGTGSTWGIHGYTF.

The chain has TRBV5-5 and TRBJ2-7, with 8 bases that match TRBD1. Trimming cost V 4 bases and J 7 bases; bases outside gene matches: 4. The CDR3 runs 12 residues. Per the germline V gene, CDR1 is SGHKS and CDR2 is YYEKEE (reference sequence). The CDR3 region has the DNA TGTGCCAGCAGCCCAGGGGGCTGGGAGCAGTACTTC. Protein: CASSPGGWEQYF.

This rearrangement joins TRBV5-1 to TRBJ2-5; D not resolved. Germline V CDR1 and CDR2: SGHRS, YFSETQ. V was trimmed by 4 bases and J by 0 bases, leaving 1 base between them. This CDR3 region has 11 residues. CDR3 sequence reads: CASSNQETQYF. CDR3 in DNA: TGCGCCAGCAGCAACCAAGAGACCCAGTACTTC.

V is TRBV5-1 and J is TRBJ1-3; 8 bases map to TRBD1. Per the germline V gene, CDR1 is SGHRS and CDR2 is YFSETQ. The trim removed 4 bases at V and 4 bases at J, leaving 4 bases unmatched. The CDR3 is 14 amino acids. The CDR3 nucleotides are TGCGCCAGCAGCCAGGACAGGGAGGGAAACACCATATATTTT. Its protein product is CASSQDREGNTIYF.

This clone was observed once. The chain joins TRBV9 to TRBJ1-1; D may be TRBD1 (5 bases). CDR3 length equals 15 residues. Looked up from germline, CDR1 is SGDLS and CDR2 is YYNGEE. V lost 3 bases and J 1 base, leaving 13 bases between the germline ends. The CDR3 loop reads CASSETGTENTEAFF. DNA of the CDR3: TGTGCCAGCAGCGAGACCGGGACGGAGAACACTGAAGCTTTCTTT.

This sequence joins TRBV6-5 and TRBJ2-3; 8 nucleotides align to TRBD2. Trimming at V came to 2 bases and at J to 3 bases, leaving 1 base not matched to a gene. The CDR3 totals 14 residues. Looked up from germline, CDR1 is MNHEY and CDR2 is SVGAGI. The CDR3 is CASSYERGTDTQYF. As DNA, the CDR3 is TGTGCCAGCAGTTACGAGCGGGGGACAGATACGCAGTATTTT.

This chain links TRBV4-1 with TRBJ2-7; D is possibly TRBD1 (6 bases). The length of the CDR3 is 15 residues. Germline CDR1 MGHRA, CDR2 YSYEKL. With 6 bases removed from V and 2 bases from J, the gap between germline ends came to 17 bases. The CDR3 DNA is TGCGCCAGCAGAGAATCACAGGGATCTACCTACGAGCAGTACTTC. Its translation: CASRESQGSTYEQYF.

The rearrangement links TRBV7-2 to TRBJ2-7; 10 bases agree with TRBD1. In germline, CDR1 is SGHTA, CDR2 FQGNSA. Trimming at V came to 7 bases and at J to 5 bases, leaving 5 bases not matched to a gene. The CDR3 covers 13 residues. The CDR3 DNA sequence: TGTGCCAGCAAGGGACAGGGGCAAAACGAGCAGTACTTC. Amino acid sequence: CASKGQGQNEQYF.

V gene TRBV6-5 combines with J gene TRBJ2-2, with D possibly matching TRBD1 (5 bases). The germline V gene encodes CDR1 MNHEY and CDR2 SVGAGI. The CDR3 runs to 14 residues. Trimming took off 2 bases at V and 6 bases at J, with 10 bases between the two ends. The CDR3 DNA reads TGTGCCAGCAGTTACGACAGAGCCGCCGGGGAGCTGTTTTTT. Encoded protein: CASSYDRAAGELFF.

The table lists this clone with a count of one. CDR3 loop: CASSITSGTDTQYF. In nucleotides, the CDR3 is TGTGCCAGTAGTATAACATCGGGGACAGATACGCAGTATTTT. The rearrangement joins TRBV19 to TRBJ2-3; TRBD2 is a possible D gene (5 bases). This CDR3 comprises 14 residues. Germline values: CDR1 LNHDA, CDR2 SQIVND (reference sequence). V lost 2 bases and J lost 3, with 9 bases in between.

The DNA of the CDR3 is TGTGCCAGCAGCCCCGGACTAGCGGTAACCACAGATACGCAGTATTTT. This gives the protein CASSPGLAVTTDTQYF. V is TRBV7-9 and J is TRBJ2-3; the match to TRBD2 covers 10 bases. V shed 5 bases and J 2 bases; nucleotides not matched to a gene: 7. Germline-derived CDR1 and CDR2 are SEHNR and FQNEAQ (reference sequence). The CDR3 loop spans 16 amino acids.